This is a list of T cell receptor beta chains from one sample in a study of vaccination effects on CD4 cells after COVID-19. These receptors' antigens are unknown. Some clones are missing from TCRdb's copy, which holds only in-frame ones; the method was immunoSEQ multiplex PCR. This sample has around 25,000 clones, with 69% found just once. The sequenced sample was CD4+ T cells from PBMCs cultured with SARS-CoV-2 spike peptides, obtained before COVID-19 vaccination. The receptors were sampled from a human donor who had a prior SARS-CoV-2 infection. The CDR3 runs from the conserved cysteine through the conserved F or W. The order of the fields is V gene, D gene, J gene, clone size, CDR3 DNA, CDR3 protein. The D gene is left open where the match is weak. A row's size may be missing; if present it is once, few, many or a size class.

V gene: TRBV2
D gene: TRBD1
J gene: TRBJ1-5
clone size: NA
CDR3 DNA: TGTGCCAGCAGTGAAATGGGGACAGCCAGCAATCAGCCCCAGCATTTT
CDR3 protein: CASSEMGTASNQPQHF

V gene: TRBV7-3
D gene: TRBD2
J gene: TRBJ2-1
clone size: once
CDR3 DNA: TGTGCCAGCAGCTTATCCCCGGGACTAGCGATCAATGAGCAGTTCTTC
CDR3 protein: CASSLSPGLAINEQFF

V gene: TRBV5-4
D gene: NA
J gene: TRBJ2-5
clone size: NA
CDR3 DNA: TGTGCCAGCAGCTTGGCTTTGGCTAGCCGGGGGACAGAGACCCAGTACTTC
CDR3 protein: CASSLALASRGTETQYF

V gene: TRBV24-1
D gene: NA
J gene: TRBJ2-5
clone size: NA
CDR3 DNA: TGTGCCACCAGTGATGGAGGGGCAGGGGTTGAGACCCAGTACTTC
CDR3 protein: CATSDGGAGVETQYF

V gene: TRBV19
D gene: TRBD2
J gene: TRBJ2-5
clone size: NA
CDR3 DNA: TGTGCCAGCAGTAGGACAGTCCCGGGACTAGCGGCAAGACAAGAGACCCAGTACTTC
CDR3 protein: CASSRTVPGLAARQETQYF

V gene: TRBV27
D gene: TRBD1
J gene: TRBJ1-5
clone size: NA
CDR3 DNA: TGTGCCAGCAGTTCGGGGACAGGGGATAGCAATCAGCCCCAGCATTTT
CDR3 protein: CASSSGTGDSNQPQHF

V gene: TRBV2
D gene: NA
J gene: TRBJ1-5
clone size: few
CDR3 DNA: TGTGCCAGCAGCGATGGGACCGACCAGCCCCAGCATTTT
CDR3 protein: CASSDGTDQPQHF

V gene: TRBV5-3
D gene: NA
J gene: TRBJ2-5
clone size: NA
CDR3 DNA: TGTGCCAGAAGATTCCAAGAGACCCAGTACTTC
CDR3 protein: CARRFQETQYF

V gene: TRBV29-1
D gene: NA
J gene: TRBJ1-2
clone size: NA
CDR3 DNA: TGCAGCGTTGAAGAAGGCGTGGACTTC
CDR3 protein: CSVEEGVDF

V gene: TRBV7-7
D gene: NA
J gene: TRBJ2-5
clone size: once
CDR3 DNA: TGTGCTAGCAGCTTAGACGCCCAAGAGACCCAGTACTTC
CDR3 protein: CASSLDAQETQYF

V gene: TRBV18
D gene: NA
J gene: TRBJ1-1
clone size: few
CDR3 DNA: TGTGCCAGCTCACCTACAAAGGACAGTCTGAACACTGAAGCTTTCTTT
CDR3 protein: CASSPTKDSLNTEAFF

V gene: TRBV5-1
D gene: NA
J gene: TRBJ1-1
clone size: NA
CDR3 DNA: TGCGCCAGCAGCTTGGGGATAGGTGTGAACACTGAAGCTTTCTTT
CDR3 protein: CASSLGIGVNTEAFF

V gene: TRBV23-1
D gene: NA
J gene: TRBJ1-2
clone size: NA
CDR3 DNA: TGCGCCAGCAGTCCAAGCAAGCCAGGTTTTCACTATGGCTACACCTTC
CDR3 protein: CASSPSKPGFHYGYTF

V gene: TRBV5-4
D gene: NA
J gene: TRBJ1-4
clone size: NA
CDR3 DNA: TGTGCCAGCCAAACCGGGGGGCCGACAACTAATGAAAAACTGTTTTTT
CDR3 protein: CASQTGGPTTNEKLFF

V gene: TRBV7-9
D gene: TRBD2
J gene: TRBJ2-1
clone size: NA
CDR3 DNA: TGTGCCAGCAGCTCGGTAGCGGGGGACCACTCCTACAATGAGCAGTTCTTC
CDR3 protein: CASSSVAGDHSYNEQFF

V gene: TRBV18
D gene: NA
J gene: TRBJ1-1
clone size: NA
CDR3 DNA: TGTGCCAGCTCCGGACAGTCGAACACTGAAGCTTTCTTT
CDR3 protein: CASSGQSNTEAFF

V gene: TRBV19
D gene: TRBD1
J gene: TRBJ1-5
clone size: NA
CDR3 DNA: TGTGCCAGTAGTCCATTCGGGACAGTCTATAGCAATCAGCCCCAGCATTTT
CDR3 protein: CASSPFGTVYSNQPQHF

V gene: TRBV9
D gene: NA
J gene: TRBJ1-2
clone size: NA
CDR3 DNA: TGTGCCAGCAGCGTAGCTCCGGGAAACTATGGCTACACCTTC
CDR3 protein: CASSVAPGNYGYTF

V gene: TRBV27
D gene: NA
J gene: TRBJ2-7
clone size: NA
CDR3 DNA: TGTGCCAGCACCCCCCAGTTGGGCAACTCCTACGAGCAGTACTTC
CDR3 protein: CASTPQLGNSYEQYF

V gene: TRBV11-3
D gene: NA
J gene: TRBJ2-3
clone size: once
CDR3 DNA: TGTGCCAGCGCCCGGGGGAGCACAGATACGCAGTATTTT
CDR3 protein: CASARGSTDTQYF

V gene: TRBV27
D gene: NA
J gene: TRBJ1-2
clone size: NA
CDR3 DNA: TGTGCCAGCAGCCGGGTTACGGGGGACAACTATGGCTACACCTTC
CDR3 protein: CASSRVTGDNYGYTF

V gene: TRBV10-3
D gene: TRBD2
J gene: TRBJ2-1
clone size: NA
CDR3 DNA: TGTGCCATCAGTGAGCCCCCGGGACTAGCGGGTCCCTACAATGAGCAGTTCTTC
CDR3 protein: CAISEPPGLAGPYNEQFF

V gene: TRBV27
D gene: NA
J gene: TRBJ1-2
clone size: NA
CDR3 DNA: TGTGCCAGCTATCTTACCCGGGATTCAAGGCATGGCTACACCTTC
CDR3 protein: CASYLTRDSRHGYTF

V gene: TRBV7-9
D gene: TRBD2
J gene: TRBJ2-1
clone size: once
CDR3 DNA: TGTGCCAGCAGCCCCCACCGTGGCGGGAGAGGCAATGAGCAGTTCTTC
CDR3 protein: CASSPHRGGRGNEQFF

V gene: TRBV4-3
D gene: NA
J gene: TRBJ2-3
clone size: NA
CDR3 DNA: TGCGCCAGCAGCCAGAGGAGGGCTGCGGGTTACACCTTCACAGATACGCAGTATTTT
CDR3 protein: CASSQRRAAGYTFTDTQYF

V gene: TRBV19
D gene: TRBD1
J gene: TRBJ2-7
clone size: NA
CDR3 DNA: TGTGCCAGTAGTGCCCCCCGACAGGGCCCACAGCCGGGCGAGCAGTACTTC
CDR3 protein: CASSAPRQGPQPGEQYF

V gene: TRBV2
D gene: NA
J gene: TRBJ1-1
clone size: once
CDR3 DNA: TGTGCCAGCAGCCTGCTGCTCACTGAAGCTTTCTTT
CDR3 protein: CASSLLLTEAFF

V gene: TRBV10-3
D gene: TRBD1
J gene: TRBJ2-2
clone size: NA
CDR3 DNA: TGTGCCATCACCCAGTCCCGGGACAGGGAAACCGGGGAGCTGTTTTTT
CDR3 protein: CAITQSRDRETGELFF

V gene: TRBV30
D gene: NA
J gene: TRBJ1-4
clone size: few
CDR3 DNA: TGTGCCTGGAGCCAAGGGGGGGAACTGTTTTTT
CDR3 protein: CAWSQGGELFF

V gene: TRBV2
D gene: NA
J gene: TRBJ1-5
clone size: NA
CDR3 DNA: TGTGCCAGCACGGGGAGCGCAGGGGGCAATCAGCCCCAGCATTTT
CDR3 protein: CASTGSAGGNQPQHF

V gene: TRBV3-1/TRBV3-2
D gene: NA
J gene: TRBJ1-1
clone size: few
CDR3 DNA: TGTGCCAGCAGCCACAGGGACCTGAACACTGAAGCTTTCTTT
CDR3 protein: CASSHRDLNTEAFF

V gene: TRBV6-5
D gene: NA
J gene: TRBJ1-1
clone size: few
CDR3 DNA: TGTGCCAGCACTGCTGACAGGAACACTGAAGCTTTCTTT
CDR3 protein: CASTADRNTEAFF

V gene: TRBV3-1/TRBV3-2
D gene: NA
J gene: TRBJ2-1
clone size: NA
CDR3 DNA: TGTGCCAGCAGCCCGGTGGGGAATGAGCAGTTCTTC
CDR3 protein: CASSPVGNEQFF

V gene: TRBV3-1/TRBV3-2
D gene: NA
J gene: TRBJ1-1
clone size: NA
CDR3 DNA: TGTGCCAGCAGCCAGAGGGTTGGGGGGCCTAAGGCTTTCTTT
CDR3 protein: CASSQRVGGPKAFF

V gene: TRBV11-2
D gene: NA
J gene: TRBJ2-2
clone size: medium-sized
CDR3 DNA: TGTGCCAGCAGACCCAGAAATAGCGCTGGGGAGCTGTTTTTT
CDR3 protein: CASRPRNSAGELFF

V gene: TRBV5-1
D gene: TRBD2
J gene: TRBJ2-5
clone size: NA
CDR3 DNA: TGCGCCAGCAGCGCCGGGACTAGCGGGGGCCGAGGGGAGACCCAGTACTTC
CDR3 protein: CASSAGTSGGRGETQYF

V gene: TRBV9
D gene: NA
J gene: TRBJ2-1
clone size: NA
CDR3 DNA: TGTGCCAGCAGCCCCTCTGTGGTTCGCAATGAGCAGTTCTTC
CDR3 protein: CASSPSVVRNEQFF